This TCR beta chain was sequenced during a study of OX40 agonist ivuxolimab in advanced cancers. Study-wide results and limits: Compared with others, partial responders at 0.1-3.0 mg/kg displayed clonal expansion among the lowest. The study observed clonal expansion of CD4+ and CD8+ blood T cells by week 6 at 0.1 to 3.0 mg/kg. On average, a greater number of expanded clones characterised CD8+ T cells relative to CD4+.

Points on this clone: The antigen is unknown.

Method: immunoSEQ multiplex PCR; TCRdb's copy keeps in-frame clones and lacks some. The table lists about 26,000 clones, approximately 83% of them singletons, with approximately 12% in the top ten. The CDR3 runs to 14 residues. CDR1 and CDR2 from the germline V gene are SGHRS and YFSETQ. V was cut by 0 bases and J by 0 bases, with 5 bases left in between. Peripheral blood came from all dose cohorts at three timepoints. The receptor comes from an adult with an advanced solid tumor such as melanoma, head and neck, liver or kidney cancer. The material was CD4+ or CD8+ T cells sorted from blood, obtained in a trial of the OX40 agonist ivuxolimab. V is TRBV5-1 and J is TRBJ2-3; D gene uncertain. CDR3 loop: CASSLVTSTDTQYF. In DNA, the CDR3 is TGCGCCAGCAGCTTGGTTACTAGCACAGATACGCAGTATTTT.